At least ten counts were recorded for the clone carrying this TCR beta chain. Its antigen remains unknown. Library preparation for TCR beta used quantitative 5'-RACE with molecular barcodes. TCRdb recomputed calls from the 5' RACE reads with MiXCR, one row per CDR3 protein. This sample has approximately 220,000 distinct CDR3 sequences, with under 12% found just once. V was pared by 5 bases and J by 2 bases, with 4 bases of the junction left unmatched. This CDR3 region has 16 residues. The sample belongs to a study of CD8 T cells in ankylosing spondylitis. Regarding the study as a whole: Within matched ankylosing spondylitis synovial fluid, disease-linked clones were reportedly significantly enriched.

The TCR comes from a male donor with ankylosing spondylitis or in good health (not recorded which). Sequencing was performed on blood, either unsorted or a sorted T cell fraction (not recorded which). The chain is built from TRBV12-3 or TRBV12-4 and TRBJ2-3; 13 positions agree with TRBD2. This CDR3 reads CASSRTSGGYTDTQYF. CDR3 nucleotides: TGTGCCAGCAGTCGGACTAGCGGGGGATACACAGATACGCAGTATTTT.